Detailed here is one T cell receptor beta chain. The sample is drawn from a study of T cell changes during pregnancy in multiple sclerosis. The repertoire was sequenced with immunoSEQ multiplex PCR; TCRdb's copy has only in-frame clones and lacks some. The profile shows 60,000 to 85,000 clones, roughly 94% of them singletons. Unmatched junction bases numbered 14, after V lost 4 bases and J lost 6 bases. The V gene's germline CDR1 is SGHNT and CDR2 YYREEE (reference sequence). This CDR3 region has 17 residues. The chain couples TRBV5-4 to TRBJ2-1; TRBD2 aligns across 9 bases. This receptor was taken from a female donor with multiple sclerosis, enrolled in a pregnancy study. The starting material was peripheral blood, obtained in the third trimester of pregnancy. CDR3 nucleotide sequence: TGTGCCAGCAGCGGGGTGCTAGGCGGGGGGGGGCGCAATGAGCAGTTCTTC. Its protein product is CASSGVLGGGGRNEQFF.